Listed here is a single T cell receptor (beta chain). Researchers ran immunoSEQ v3.0 at survey level. Generated by immunoSEQ multiplex PCR, the TCRdb table keeps only in-frame clones and is missing some. The table records about 26,000 clones, approximately 78% of them present only once. This sample is part of a study of long-term antiretroviral therapy in people with HIV. This TCR derives from a man aged 50-60 years with HIV. Specimen: unsorted PBMCs, collected 2.9 years after starting antiretroviral therapy.

The CDR3 sequence is CASSPGTSGSTDTQYF. The CDR3 nucleotides are TGTGCCAGTAGTCCCGGGACTAGTGGTTCCACAGATACGCAGTATTTT. The V call is TRBV19, the J call TRBJ2-3; 8 bases line up with TRBD2. Per the germline V gene, CDR1 is LNHDA and CDR2 is SQIVND (reference sequence). This CDR3 region has 16 residues. The ends lost 5 bases at V and 2 bases at J; junction bases unmatched: 9.